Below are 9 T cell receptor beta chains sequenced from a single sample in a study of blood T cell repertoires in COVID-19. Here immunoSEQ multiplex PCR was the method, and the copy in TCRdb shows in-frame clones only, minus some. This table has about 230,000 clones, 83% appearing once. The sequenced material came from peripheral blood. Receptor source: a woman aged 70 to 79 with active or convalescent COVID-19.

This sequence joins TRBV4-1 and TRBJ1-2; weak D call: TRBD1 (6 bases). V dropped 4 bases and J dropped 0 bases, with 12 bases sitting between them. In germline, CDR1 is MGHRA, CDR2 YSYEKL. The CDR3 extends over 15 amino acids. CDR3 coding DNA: TGCGCCAGCAGCCCCCCGGACAGTTCTAACTATGGCTACACCTTC. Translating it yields CASSPPDSSNYGYTF.

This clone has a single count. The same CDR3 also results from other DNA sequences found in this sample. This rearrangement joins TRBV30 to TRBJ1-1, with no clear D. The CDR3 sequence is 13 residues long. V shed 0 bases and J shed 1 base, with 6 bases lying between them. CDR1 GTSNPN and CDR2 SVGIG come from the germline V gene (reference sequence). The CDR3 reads CAWSVQANTEAFF. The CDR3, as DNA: TGTGCCTGGAGTGTTCAGGCGAACACTGAAGCTTTCTTT. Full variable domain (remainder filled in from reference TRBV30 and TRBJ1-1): SQTIHQWPATLVQPVGSPLSLECTVEGTSNPNLYWYRQAAGRGLQLLFYSVGIGQISSEVPQNLSASRPQDRQFILSSKKLLLSDSGFYLCAWSVQANTEAFFGQGTRLTVV.

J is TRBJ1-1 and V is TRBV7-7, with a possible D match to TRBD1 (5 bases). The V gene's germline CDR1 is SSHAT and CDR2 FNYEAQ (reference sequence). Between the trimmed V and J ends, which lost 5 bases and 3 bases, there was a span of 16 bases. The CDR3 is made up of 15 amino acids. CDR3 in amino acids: CASSPMSGGYTEAFF. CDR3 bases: TGTGCCAGCAGCCCGATGAGCGGGGGTTACACTGAAGCTTTCTTT. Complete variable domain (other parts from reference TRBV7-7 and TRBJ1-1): GAGVSQSPRYKVTKRGQDVTLRCDPISSHATLYWYQQALGQGPEFLTYFNYEAQPDKSGLPSDRFSAERPEGSISTLTIQRTEQRDSAMYRCASSPMSGGYTEAFFGQGTRLTVV.

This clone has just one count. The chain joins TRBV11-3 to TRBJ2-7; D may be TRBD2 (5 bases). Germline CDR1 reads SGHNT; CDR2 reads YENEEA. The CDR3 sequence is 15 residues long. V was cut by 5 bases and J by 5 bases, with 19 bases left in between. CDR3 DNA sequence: TGTGCCAGCAGCGATTCCCGGGGAGTTTTCAACGAGCAGTACTTC. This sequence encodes CASSDSRGVFNEQYF.

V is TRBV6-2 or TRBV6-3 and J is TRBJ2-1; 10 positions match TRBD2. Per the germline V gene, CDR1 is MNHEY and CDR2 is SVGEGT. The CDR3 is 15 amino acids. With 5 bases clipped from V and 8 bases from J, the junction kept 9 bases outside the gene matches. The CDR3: CASSTSSGSGDEQFF. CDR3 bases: TGTGCCAGCAGTACCTCTAGCGGGAGTGGTGATGAGCAGTTCTTC.

Here the CDR3 DNA reads TGTGCCAGCAGTTACGAACAGAATAATTCACCCCTCCACTTT. Encoded protein: CASSYEQNNSPLHF. The rearrangement links TRBV6-6 to TRBJ1-6; D unresolved. The CDR3 contains 14 residues. Deletions cut 2 bases from V and 5 bases from J, with 7 bases between. Germline-derived CDR1 and CDR2 are MNHNY and SVGAGI (reference sequence).

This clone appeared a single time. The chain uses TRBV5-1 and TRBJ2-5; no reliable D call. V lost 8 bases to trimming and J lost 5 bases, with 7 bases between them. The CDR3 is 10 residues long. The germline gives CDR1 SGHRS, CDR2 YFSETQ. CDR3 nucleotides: TGCGCCAGAGCGAGGGAGACCCAGTACTTC. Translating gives CARARETQYF. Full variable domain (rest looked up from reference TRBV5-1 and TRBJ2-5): KAGVTQTPRYLIKTRGQQVTLSCSPISGHRSVSWYQQTPGQGLQFLFEYFSETQRNKGNFPGRFSGRQFSNSRSEMNVSTLELGDSALYLCARARETQYFGPGTRLLVL.

CDR3 sequence reads: CASSLLRASGANVLTF. CDR3 in DNA: TGTGCCAGCAGCCTTCTACGAGCCTCTGGGGCCAACGTCCTGACTTTC. The chain is built from TRBV7-3 and TRBJ2-6; the D is unclear. CDR3 length: 16 residues. Germline CDR1 SGHTA, CDR2 FQGTGA. Trimming removed 5 bases at V and 0 bases at J, with 11 bases between. The complete variable domain, with remaining parts taken from reference TRBV7-3 and TRBJ2-6, reads GAGVSQTPSNKVTEKGKYVELRCDPISGHTALYWYRQSLGQGPEFLIYFQGTGAADDSGLPNDRFFAVRPEGSVSTLKIQRTERGDSAVYLCASSLLRASGANVLTFGAGSRLTVL.

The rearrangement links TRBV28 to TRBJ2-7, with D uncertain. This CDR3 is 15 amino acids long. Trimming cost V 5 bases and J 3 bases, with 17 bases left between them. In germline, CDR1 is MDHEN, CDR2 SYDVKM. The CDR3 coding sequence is TGTGCCAGCAGTCCGAAAGGCCCGAGGATCTACGAGCAGTACTTC. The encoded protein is CASSPKGPRIYEQYF.